The rows below give T cell receptor beta chains drawn from one sample of a study of radiotherapy plus CTLA-4 blockade in lung cancer. Clones were read by immunoSEQ multiplex PCR, and TCRdb kept only the in-frame ones, dropping some. The profile shows 60,000 or so clones, about 80% of them singletons. Sequencing was performed on peripheral blood, taken from a patient treated with radiotherapy plus ipilimumab. These receptors all come from a human donor with non-small cell lung cancer who had a partial response to radiotherapy plus ipilimumab. Each CDR3 is given with its conserved first and last residue. A D gene is named only where the DNA matches it firmly. Rows give clone size only sometimes, using once, few, many, or a class for an expanded clone.

cdr3_nt: TGTGCCAGCAGTAGATCACAGGGGATAGACAATGAGCAGTTCTTC
cdr3_aa: CASSRSQGIDNEQFF
v_call: TRBV27
d_call: TRBD1
j_call: TRBJ2-1
clone_size: .

cdr3_nt: TGTGCCAGCAGCTTAGCTACAGGGTTGGGAAACACCATATATTTT
cdr3_aa: CASSLATGLGNTIYF
v_call: TRBV7-8
d_call: .
j_call: TRBJ1-3
clone_size: .

cdr3_nt: TGTGCCAGCGCTCGGGACAATCGGGAGACCCAGTACTTC
cdr3_aa: CASARDNRETQYF
v_call: TRBV19
d_call: .
j_call: TRBJ2-5
clone_size: .

cdr3_nt: TGTGCCAGCAGTTTGACAGGGGTTTTAGGGGGGCAGTACTTC
cdr3_aa: CASSLTGVLGGQYF
v_call: TRBV27
d_call: TRBD1
j_call: TRBJ2-7
clone_size: .

cdr3_nt: TGTGCCAGCAGCCAAGTGGCGGGACAGCGTATGATGCATAATTCACCCCTCCACTTT
cdr3_aa: CASSQVAGQRMMHNSPLHF
v_call: TRBV4-2
d_call: TRBD1
j_call: TRBJ1-6
clone_size: .

cdr3_nt: TGTGCCAGTAACCAGGGCGAGGACTATGGCTACACCTTC
cdr3_aa: CASNQGEDYGYTF
v_call: TRBV19
d_call: .
j_call: TRBJ1-2
clone_size: .

cdr3_nt: TGTGCCTGGAGTGGCGCTAAAACGGGGACCGGGGAGCTGTTTTTT
cdr3_aa: CAWSGAKTGTGELFF
v_call: TRBV30
d_call: .
j_call: TRBJ2-2
clone_size: .

cdr3_nt: TGTGCCAGCAGTAACCGGGACAGAAATTCACCCCTCCACTTT
cdr3_aa: CASSNRDRNSPLHF
v_call: TRBV6-1
d_call: TRBD1
j_call: TRBJ1-6
clone_size: few

cdr3_nt: TGTGCCAGCTCAGAACGGACAGCCAATCAGCCCCAGCATTTT
cdr3_aa: CASSERTANQPQHF
v_call: TRBV10-3
d_call: .
j_call: TRBJ1-5
clone_size: .

cdr3_nt: TGCGCCAGCAGCCCCTCGGGGACAGGGGAGATTTCACCCCTCCACTTT
cdr3_aa: CASSPSGTGEISPLHF
v_call: TRBV4-3
d_call: TRBD1
j_call: TRBJ1-6
clone_size: .

cdr3_nt: TGTGCCAGTAGTAACCGAGACAGGGGGCGGGATGAGCAGTTCTTC
cdr3_aa: CASSNRDRGRDEQFF
v_call: TRBV19
d_call: TRBD1
j_call: TRBJ2-1
clone_size: .

cdr3_nt: TGTGCCAGCAGCCCGGGAGCCAGCCTCCAAGAGACCCAGTACTTC
cdr3_aa: CASSPGASLQETQYF
v_call: TRBV6-6
d_call: .
j_call: TRBJ2-5
clone_size: few

cdr3_nt: TGCGCCAGCAGTGGGTCGCGGGGGGTCCCTTTGGAGACCCAGTACTTC
cdr3_aa: CASSGSRGVPLETQYF
v_call: TRBV10-2
d_call: TRBD2
j_call: TRBJ2-5
clone_size: .

cdr3_nt: TGTGCCAGCAGCACGGACAGTAGCGAAGCTTTCTTT
cdr3_aa: CASSTDSSEAFF
v_call: TRBV6-1
d_call: .
j_call: TRBJ1-1
clone_size: .

cdr3_nt: TGCGCCAGCAGCCAAGGACAGGGAGGAGAAAAACTGTTTTTT
cdr3_aa: CASSQGQGGEKLFF
v_call: TRBV5-1
d_call: TRBD1
j_call: TRBJ1-4
clone_size: .

cdr3_nt: TGTGCCAGCAGCCCGGACGGGAGCTCCTATAATTCACCCCTCCACTTT
cdr3_aa: CASSPDGSSYNSPLHF
v_call: TRBV5-6
d_call: .
j_call: TRBJ1-6
clone_size: .

cdr3_nt: TGCGCCAGCAGCTGGGGACTAGCGGTTAGCACAGATACGCAGTATTTT
cdr3_aa: CASSWGLAVSTDTQYF
v_call: TRBV5-1
d_call: TRBD2
j_call: TRBJ2-3
clone_size: .

cdr3_nt: TGTGCCAGCCACGGCGGGACTGGGGCCAACGTCCTGACTTTC
cdr3_aa: CASHGGTGANVLTF
v_call: TRBV27
d_call: .
j_call: TRBJ2-6
clone_size: .

cdr3_nt: TGCGCCAGCAGCCCAAGGGGGGGAGACACCGGGGAGCTGTTTTTT
cdr3_aa: CASSPRGGDTGELFF
v_call: TRBV5-1
d_call: .
j_call: TRBJ2-2
clone_size: .

cdr3_nt: TGCGCCAGCAGCTCTCGGGGGGTCCCCTCTGGAAACACCATATATTTT
cdr3_aa: CASSSRGVPSGNTIYF
v_call: TRBV5-1
d_call: .
j_call: TRBJ1-3
clone_size: .

cdr3_nt: TGTGCCAGCAGCCCCCCTTTCGGGCCCGGGGATGGCACCGGGGAGCTGTTTTTT
cdr3_aa: CASSPPFGPGDGTGELFF
v_call: TRBV5-6
d_call: .
j_call: TRBJ2-2
clone_size: .

cdr3_nt: TGTGCCAGCAGTGAAGTGAGGACAGGGGTTGGTGGCTACACCTTC
cdr3_aa: CASSEVRTGVGGYTF
v_call: TRBV2
d_call: TRBD1
j_call: TRBJ1-2
clone_size: .

cdr3_nt: TGTGCCAGCAGCAAACAGGGGTCCTCTGGAAACACCATATATTTT
cdr3_aa: CASSKQGSSGNTIYF
v_call: TRBV7-2
d_call: TRBD1
j_call: TRBJ1-3
clone_size: .

cdr3_nt: TGTGCCAGCAGCTTAGCTTTCGCGAACCCGGACAGTTATAATTCACCCCTCCACTTT
cdr3_aa: CASSLAFANPDSYNSPLHF
v_call: TRBV7-6
d_call: .
j_call: TRBJ1-6
clone_size: .

cdr3_nt: TGTGCCAGCAGTTTCAGGGGGTTTTACGAGCAGTACTTC
cdr3_aa: CASSFRGFYEQYF
v_call: TRBV2
d_call: TRBD1
j_call: TRBJ2-7
clone_size: .

cdr3_nt: TGTGCCAGCAGCTTAGGGTTCAGAGCTTTCTTT
cdr3_aa: CASSLGFRAFF
v_call: TRBV7-8
d_call: .
j_call: TRBJ1-1
clone_size: .

cdr3_nt: TGTGCCAGCAGCCAAGAGAGCCCTCCTCGGGAGACCCAGTACTTC
cdr3_aa: CASSQESPPRETQYF
v_call: TRBV4-2
d_call: .
j_call: TRBJ2-5
clone_size: .

cdr3_nt: TGTGCCAGCAGTCGAACCCTATCGGGACAGGGGGCTGGTGAGACCCAGTACTTC
cdr3_aa: CASSRTLSGQGAGETQYF
v_call: TRBV27
d_call: TRBD1
j_call: TRBJ2-5
clone_size: .

cdr3_nt: TGTGCCAGCAGTGAGACCCTCAGTCCGCGGGGGGGCCCGGCAGATACGCAGTATTTT
cdr3_aa: CASSETLSPRGGPADTQYF
v_call: TRBV6-1
d_call: TRBD2
j_call: TRBJ2-3
clone_size: .